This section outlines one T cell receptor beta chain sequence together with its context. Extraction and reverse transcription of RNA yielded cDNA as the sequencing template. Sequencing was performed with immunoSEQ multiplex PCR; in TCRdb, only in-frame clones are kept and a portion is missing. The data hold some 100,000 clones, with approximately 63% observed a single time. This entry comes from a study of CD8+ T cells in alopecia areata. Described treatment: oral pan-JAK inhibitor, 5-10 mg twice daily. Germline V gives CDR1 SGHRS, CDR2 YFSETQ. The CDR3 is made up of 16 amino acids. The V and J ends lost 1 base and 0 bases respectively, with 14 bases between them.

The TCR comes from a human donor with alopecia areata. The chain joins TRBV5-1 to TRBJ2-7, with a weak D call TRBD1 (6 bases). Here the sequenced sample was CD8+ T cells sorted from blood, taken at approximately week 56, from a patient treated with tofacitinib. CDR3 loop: CASSLHQTGDSYEQYF. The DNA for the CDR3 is TGCGCCAGCAGCTTGCATCAGACAGGAGACTCCTACGAGCAGTACTTC.